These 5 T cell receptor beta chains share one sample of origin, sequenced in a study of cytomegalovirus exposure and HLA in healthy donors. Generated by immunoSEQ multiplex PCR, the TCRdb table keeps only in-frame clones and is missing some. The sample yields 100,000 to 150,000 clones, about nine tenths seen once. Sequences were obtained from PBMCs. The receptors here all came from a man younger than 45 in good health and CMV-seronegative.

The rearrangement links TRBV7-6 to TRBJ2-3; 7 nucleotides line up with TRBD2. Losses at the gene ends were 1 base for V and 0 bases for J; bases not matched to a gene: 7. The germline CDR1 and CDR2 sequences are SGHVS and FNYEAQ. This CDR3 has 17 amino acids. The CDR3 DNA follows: TGTGCCAGCAGCTTAGGTCTCGCGGGAGCTAGCACAGATACGCAGTATTTT. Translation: CASSLGLAGASTDTQYF.

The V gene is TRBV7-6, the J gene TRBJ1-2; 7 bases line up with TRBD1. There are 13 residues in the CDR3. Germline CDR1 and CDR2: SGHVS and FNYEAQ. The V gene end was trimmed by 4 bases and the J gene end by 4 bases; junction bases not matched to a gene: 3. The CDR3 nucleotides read TGTGCCAGCAGCTCCTCAGGGGGCTATGGCTACACCTTC. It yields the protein CASSSSGGYGYTF.

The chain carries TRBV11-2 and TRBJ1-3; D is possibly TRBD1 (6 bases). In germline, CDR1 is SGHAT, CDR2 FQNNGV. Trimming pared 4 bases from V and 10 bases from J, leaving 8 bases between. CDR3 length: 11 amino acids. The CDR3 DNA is TGTGCCAGCAGCTCCACAGGGACCATATATTTT. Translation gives CASSSTGTIYF.

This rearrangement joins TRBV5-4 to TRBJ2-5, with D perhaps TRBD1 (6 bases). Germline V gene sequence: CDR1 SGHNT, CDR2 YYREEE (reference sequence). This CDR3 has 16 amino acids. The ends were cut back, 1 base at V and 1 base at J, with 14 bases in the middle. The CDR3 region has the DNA TGTGCCAGCAGCTTGTTAAGGGGGTCAGTCCAAGAGACCCAGTACTTC. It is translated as CASSLLRGSVQETQYF. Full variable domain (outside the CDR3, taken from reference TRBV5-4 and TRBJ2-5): ETGVTQSPTHLIKTRGQQVTLRCSSQSGHNTVSWYQQALGQGPQFIFQYYREEENGRGNFPPRFSGLQFPNYSSELNVNALELDDSALYLCASSLLRGSVQETQYFGPGTRLLVL.

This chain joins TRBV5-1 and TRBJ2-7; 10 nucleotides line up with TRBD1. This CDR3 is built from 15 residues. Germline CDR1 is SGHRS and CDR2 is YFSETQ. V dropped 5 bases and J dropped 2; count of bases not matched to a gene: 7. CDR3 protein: CASRPGTGVTYEQYF. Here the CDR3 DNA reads TGCGCCAGCAGGCCCGGGACAGGGGTTACCTACGAGCAGTACTTC.